Listed here are 22 T cell receptor beta chains from one sample, sequenced in a study of T cells in Graves' hyperthyroidism and ophthalmopathy. The TCR beta CDR3 regions underwent amplification using RNA transcripts as the source. The TCR CDR3 was amplified in a first-round RT-PCR using the HTBI primer set. TCRdb processed the multiplex PCR reads anew with MiXCR; each CDR3 protein has one entry. The profile shows over 250,000 distinct CDR3 sequences, about 25% of them singletons. The specimen was blood. The receptor set was obtained from a man aged 35-49 years with Graves' hyperthyroidism that later progressed to Graves' ophthalmopathy.

Many counts were recorded for this clonotype. This rearrangement joins TRBV29-1 to TRBJ1-2; unclear D gene. Germline lookup yields CDR1 SQVTM and CDR2 ANQGSEA. CDR3 size: 10 residues. The V end lost 1 base, the J end lost 7 bases, and 4 bases lay between the germline ends. The CDR3 region is CSVEGGGYTF. In DNA form, the CDR3 reads TGCAGCGTTGAAGGTGGTGGCTACACCTTC.

This clonotype was detected ten times or more. The chain joins TRBV28 to TRBJ1-3; tentatively, D is TRBD1 (5 bases). Trimming left V 5 bases short and J 4 bases short, with 12 bases between. Germline loops: CDR1 MDHEN, CDR2 SYDVKM. This CDR3 region has 14 residues. The CDR3 bases are TGTGCCAGCAGTACAGGATACGCCGGAAACACCATATATTTT. Translated: CASSTGYAGNTIYF.

This clonotype showed up many times. J is TRBJ2-5 and V is TRBV11-3, with D uncertain. This CDR3 comprises 14 residues. The V end was cut by 1 base, the J end by 2 bases, with 8 bases between. Germline CDR1 is SGHNT and CDR2 is YENEEA. The CDR3 DNA follows: TGTGCCAGCAGCTTAGGGGGAATGCAAGAGACCCAGTACTTC. It is translated as CASSLGGMQETQYF.

This clonotype was observed many times. J is TRBJ1-2 and V is TRBV29-1; D is perhaps TRBD1 (6 bases). Germline V gene data show CDR1 as SQVTM and CDR2 as ANQGSEA. This CDR3 region has 11 residues. The V gene lost 7 bases and the J gene lost 6 bases, with 12 bases spanning the gap. In nucleotides, the CDR3 is TGCAGCGCTGAGGGGGGTGATGGCTACACCTTC. Residues: CSAEGGDGYTF.

This clonotype was seen at least ten times. V usage is TRBV4-2 and J usage is TRBJ2-1; TRBD2 might be the D (6 bases). The CDR3 sequence is 17 residues long. The V end was cut by 5 bases, the J end by 0 bases, with 17 bases between. Germline V gives CDR1 LGHNA, CDR2 YNFKEQ. The CDR3 spells CASSEGDFRSSYNEQFF. Here the CDR3 DNA reads TGTGCCAGCAGCGAAGGGGACTTCAGGAGCTCCTACAATGAGCAGTTCTTC.

V is TRBV28 and J is TRBJ1-1, with 7 bases identical to TRBD1. From germline, CDR1 is MDHEN and CDR2 SYDVKM. The CDR3 runs 14 residues. Germline trimming cut 3 bases from V and 1 base from J; bases unmatched to any gene: 2. The CDR3 spells CASSFPGGNTEAFF. The CDR3 bases are TGTGCCAGCAGTTTCCCAGGGGGGAACACTGAAGCTTTCTTT.

In this sample, this clonotype turned up many times. This chain joins TRBV5-1 and TRBJ2-5; 8 bases match TRBD1. Germline assignment: CDR1 SGHRS and CDR2 YFSETQ. This CDR3 is 15 amino acids long. V lost 4 bases, J lost 0 bases, and 5 bases stayed unmatched. The CDR3 DNA is TGCGCCAGCAGCGCCGGGACAGGATACCAAGAGACCCAGTACTTC. Its translation is CASSAGTGYQETQYF.

This clonotype was seen at least ten times. The J gene is TRBJ1-2, the V gene TRBV5-6; 8 nucleotides align to TRBD1. Per the germline V gene, CDR1 is SGHDT and CDR2 is YYEEEE. This CDR3 spans 16 amino acids. J gave up 5 bases and V 4 bases, and 13 bases lay outside the gene matches. The CDR3 is CASSQQGQEEGYGYTF. In DNA, the CDR3 is TGTGCCAGCAGCCAGCAGGGACAGGAGGAAGGATATGGCTACACCTTC.

This clonotype was recorded a few times. The chain has TRBV6-5 and TRBJ2-4; D might be TRBD2 (6 bases). CDR3 length: 16 residues. CDR1 MNHEY and CDR2 SVGAGI come from the germline V gene. The V end was cut by 4 bases, the J end by 3 bases, with 16 bases between. The CDR3: CASSSIEGGSKNIQYF. The CDR3 DNA sequence: TGTGCCAGCAGTTCGATCGAGGGAGGCAGCAAAAACATTCAGTACTTC.

This clonotype was found many times. The V call is TRBV19, the J call TRBJ2-7; 9 nucleotides align to TRBD2. Germline V gene sequence: CDR1 LNHDA, CDR2 SQIVND (reference sequence). The CDR3 extends over 20 amino acids. Trimming took 5 bases from V and 2 from J; bases not matched to a gene: 22. The CDR3 DNA is TGTGCCAGTAGTCGTCTACCCCCGGGACTAGCTGTGAGGGGGGCCTACGAGCAGTACTTC. It encodes CASSRLPPGLAVRGAYEQYF.

V usage is TRBV6-1 and J usage is TRBJ1-2, with TRBD1 identical over 8 bases. With V trimmed by 4 bases and J by 8 bases, 12 bases remained unmatched. The germline CDR1 and CDR2 sequences are MNHNS and SASEGT. The CDR3 is made up of 15 amino acids. CDR3 sequence reads: CASSVYGGQGGGYTF. For the CDR3, the DNA is TGTGCCAGCAGTGTTTACGGCGGACAGGGCGGGGGCTACACCTTC.

This clonotype showed up many times. This sequence joins TRBV5-1 and TRBJ2-2; TRBD2 matches 7 bases. This CDR3 contains 15 residues. V gave up 4 bases and J gave up 0 bases; unmatched junction bases: 3. Germline V gene lookup returns CDR1 SGHRS and CDR2 YFSETQ. The CDR3 DNA reads TGCGCCAGCAGCCCGCTAGCGGCGAACACCGGGGAGCTGTTTTTT. The encoded protein is CASSPLAANTGELFF.

At least ten counts were recorded for this clonotype. One junction end does not reproduce the germline sequence, and a read error may be involved. V gene TRBV10-3 combines with J gene TRBJ1-1, with D unclear. Germline V gives CDR1 ENHRY, CDR2 SYGVKD. This CDR3 is 17 amino acids long. As DNA, the CDR3 is TGTGCCATCAGGGAGTCCCGCAGACGGAATCTGAACACTGAAGCTCTCTTT. Protein sequence: CAIRESRRRNLNTEALF.

This clonotype turned up a few times. The chain is built from TRBV12-3 or TRBV12-4 and TRBJ2-7, with D perhaps matching TRBD1 (7 bases). This CDR3 has 13 amino acids. V was trimmed by 3 bases and J by 7 bases, leaving 13 bases between them. CDR3 sequence: CASSLQGGPEQYF. The CDR3 coding sequence is TGTGCCAGCAGTTTGCAGGGGGGTCCTGAGCAGTACTTC.

This chain uses TRBV15 with TRBJ1-1; unclear D gene. The length of the CDR3 is 14 residues. Germline V gene sequence: CDR1 LNHNV, CDR2 YYDKDF (reference sequence). Trimming cost V 0 bases and J 0 bases, with 5 bases left between them. CDR3 amino acids: CATSRDPVNTEAFF. CDR3 coding DNA: TGTGCCACCAGCAGAGATCCAGTGAACACTGAAGCTTTCTTT.

V and J are TRBV30 and TRBJ2-7; weak D call: TRBD2 (5 bases). CDR3 length: 14 amino acids. Germline V lookup: CDR1 GTSNPN, CDR2 SVGIG (reference sequence). V lost 3 bases and J lost 2, with 14 bases in between. The CDR3 is CAWSPAAWTYEQYF. The CDR3 DNA follows: TGTGCCTGGAGCCCAGCGGCCTGGACCTACGAGCAGTACTTC.

This clonotype was seen at least ten times. The gene calls are TRBV12-3 or TRBV12-4 and TRBJ1-2; TRBD1 matches 7 bases. The CDR3 loop spans 13 amino acids. V lost 6 bases to trimming and J lost 3 bases; unmatched junction nucleotides: 4. CDR3 in amino acids: CASSTQGYYGYTF. CDR3 nucleotides: TGTGCCAGCAGCACACAGGGGTACTATGGCTACACCTTC.

There are many counts of this clonotype. The chain uses TRBV5-1 and TRBJ2-7; D could derive from TRBD1 or TRBD2 (5 bases each). This CDR3 region has 16 residues. Germline V gives CDR1 SGHRS, CDR2 YFSETQ. V lost 0 bases and J 0 bases, leaving 13 bases between the germline ends. This chain's CDR3 is CASSLEGRAGSYEQYF. In DNA form, the CDR3 reads TGCGCCAGCAGCTTGGAGGGGCGGGCGGGCTCCTACGAGCAGTACTTC.

This clonotype was seen at least ten times. This chain uses TRBV11-2 with TRBJ1-2; weak D call: TRBD1 (5 bases). Germline V lookup: CDR1 SGHAT, CDR2 FQNNGV. This CDR3 is 14 amino acids long. The germline V and J ends were trimmed by 5 bases and 2 bases, with 12 bases remaining between them. The CDR3 sequence is CASSALGLNYGYTF. In DNA form, the CDR3 reads TGTGCCAGCAGCGCCCTGGGGCTGAACTATGGCTACACCTTC.

This clonotype was seen repeatedly, ten times or more. This chain connects TRBV5-1 to TRBJ2-7, with 10 positions matching TRBD1. The trim removed 3 bases at V and 2 bases at J, leaving 2 bases unmatched. This CDR3 region has 14 residues. Per germline, CDR1 SGHRS and CDR2 YFSETQ. The CDR3 nucleotides read TGCGCCAGCAGCTGGACAGGGGGTGCCTACGAGCAGTACTTC. It translates to CASSWTGGAYEQYF.

At least ten counts were recorded for this clonotype. The J gene is TRBJ2-2, the V gene TRBV7-8, with 11 bases identical to TRBD2. The CDR3 loop spans 16 amino acids. CDR1 and CDR2 from the germline V gene are SGHVS and FQNEAQ. With V trimmed by 6 bases and J by 2 bases, 5 bases remained unmatched. For the CDR3, the DNA is TGTGCCAGCAGTACCCGACTAGCGGGAAACACCGGGGAGCTGTTTTTT. This encodes CASSTRLAGNTGELFF.

This clonotype occurred once. The rearrangement joins TRBV28 to TRBJ2-4; D gene ambiguous. V lost 0 bases, J lost 6 bases, and 3 bases lay in between. The CDR3 extends over 12 amino acids. Germline CDR1 MDHEN, CDR2 SYDVKM. The CDR3 spells CASSLWGNIQYF. CDR3 coding DNA: TGTGCCAGCAGTTTATGGGGAAACATTCAGTACTTC.